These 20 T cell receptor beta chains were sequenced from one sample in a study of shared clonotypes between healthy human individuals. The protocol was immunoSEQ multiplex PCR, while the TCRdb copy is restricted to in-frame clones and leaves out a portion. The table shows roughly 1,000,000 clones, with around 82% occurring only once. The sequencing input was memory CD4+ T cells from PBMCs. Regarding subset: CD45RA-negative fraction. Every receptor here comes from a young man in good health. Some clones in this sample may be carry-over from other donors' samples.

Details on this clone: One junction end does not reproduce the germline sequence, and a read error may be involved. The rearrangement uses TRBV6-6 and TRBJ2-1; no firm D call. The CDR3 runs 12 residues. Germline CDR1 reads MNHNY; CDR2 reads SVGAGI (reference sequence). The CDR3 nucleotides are TGTGCCAGCGGTCGTACCTACAATAAGCAGTTCTTC. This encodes CASGRTYNKQFF.

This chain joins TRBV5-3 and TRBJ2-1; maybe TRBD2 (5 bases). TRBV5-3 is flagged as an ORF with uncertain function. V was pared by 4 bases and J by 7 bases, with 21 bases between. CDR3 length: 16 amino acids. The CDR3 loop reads CARSPGYLHGWNEQFF. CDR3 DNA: TGTGCCAGAAGCCCGGGATATCTACACGGTTGGAATGAGCAGTTCTTC.

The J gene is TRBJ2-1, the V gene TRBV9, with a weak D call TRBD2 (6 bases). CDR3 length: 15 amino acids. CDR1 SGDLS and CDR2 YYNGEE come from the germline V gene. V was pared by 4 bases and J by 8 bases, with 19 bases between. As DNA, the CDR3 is TGTGCCAGCAGCCCCGACGGGAGCTCAGGACATGAGCAGTTCTTC. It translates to CASSPDGSSGHEQFF.

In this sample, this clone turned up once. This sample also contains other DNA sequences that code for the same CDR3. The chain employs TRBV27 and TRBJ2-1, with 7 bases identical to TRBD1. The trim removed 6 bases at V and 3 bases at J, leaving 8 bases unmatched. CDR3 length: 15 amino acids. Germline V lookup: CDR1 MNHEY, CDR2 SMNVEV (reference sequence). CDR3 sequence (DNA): TGTGCCAGCAGCCTTACCGGGACAGTCTACAATGAGCAGTTCTTC. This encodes CASSLTGTVYNEQFF.

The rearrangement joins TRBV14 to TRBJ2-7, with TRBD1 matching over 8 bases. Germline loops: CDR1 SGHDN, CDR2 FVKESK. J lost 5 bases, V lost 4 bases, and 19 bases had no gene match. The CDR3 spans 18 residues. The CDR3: CASSLSHRGLPGFDEQYF. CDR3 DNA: TGTGCCAGCAGCCTATCTCACAGGGGGTTGCCTGGGTTTGACGAGCAGTACTTC.

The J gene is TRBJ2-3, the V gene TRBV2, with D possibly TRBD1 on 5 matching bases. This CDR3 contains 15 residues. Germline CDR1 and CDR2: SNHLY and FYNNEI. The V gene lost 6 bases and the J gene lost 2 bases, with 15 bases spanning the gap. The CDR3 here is CASSDDRQPTDTQYF. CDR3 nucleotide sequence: TGTGCCAGCAGCGACGATCGACAGCCCACAGATACGCAGTATTTT.

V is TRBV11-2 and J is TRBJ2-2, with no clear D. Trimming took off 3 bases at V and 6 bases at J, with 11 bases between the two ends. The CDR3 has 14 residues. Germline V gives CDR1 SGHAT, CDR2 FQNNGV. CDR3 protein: CASSFPRAPGELFF. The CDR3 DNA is TGTGCCAGCAGCTTCCCCCGGGCCCCCGGGGAGCTGTTTTTT.

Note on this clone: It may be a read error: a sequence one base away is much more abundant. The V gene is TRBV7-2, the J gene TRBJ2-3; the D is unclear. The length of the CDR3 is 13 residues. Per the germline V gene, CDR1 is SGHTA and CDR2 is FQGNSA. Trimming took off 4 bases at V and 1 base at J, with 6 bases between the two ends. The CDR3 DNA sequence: TGTGCCAGCAGCTGGATGCGCACAGATACGCAGTATTTT. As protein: CASSWMRTDTQYF.

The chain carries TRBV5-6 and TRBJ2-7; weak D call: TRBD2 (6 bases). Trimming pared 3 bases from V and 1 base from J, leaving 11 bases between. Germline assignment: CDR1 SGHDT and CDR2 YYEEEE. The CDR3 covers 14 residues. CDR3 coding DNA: TGTGCCAGCAGCTCGGGACTGGATTCCTACGAGCAGTACTTC. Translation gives CASSSGLDSYEQYF.

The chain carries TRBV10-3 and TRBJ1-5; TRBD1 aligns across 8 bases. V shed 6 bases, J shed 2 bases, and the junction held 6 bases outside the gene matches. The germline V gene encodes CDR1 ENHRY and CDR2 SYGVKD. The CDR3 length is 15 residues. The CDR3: CAISADRAGNQPQHF. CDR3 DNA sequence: TGTGCCATCAGCGCGGACAGGGCGGGCAATCAGCCCCAGCATTTT.

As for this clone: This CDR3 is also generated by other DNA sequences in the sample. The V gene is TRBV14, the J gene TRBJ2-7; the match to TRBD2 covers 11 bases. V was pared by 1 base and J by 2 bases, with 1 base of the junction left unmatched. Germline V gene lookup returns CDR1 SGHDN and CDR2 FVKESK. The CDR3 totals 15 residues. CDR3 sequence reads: CASSQGTSGPYEQYF. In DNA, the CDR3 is TGTGCCAGCAGCCAAGGGACTAGCGGGCCCTACGAGCAGTACTTC.

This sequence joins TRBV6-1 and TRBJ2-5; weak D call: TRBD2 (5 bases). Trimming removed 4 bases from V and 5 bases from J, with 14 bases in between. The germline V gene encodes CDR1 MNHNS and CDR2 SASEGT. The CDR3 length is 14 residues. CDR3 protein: CASSARTGRETQYF. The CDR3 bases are TGTGCCAGCAGTGCCAGGACTGGGCGGGAGACCCAGTACTTC.

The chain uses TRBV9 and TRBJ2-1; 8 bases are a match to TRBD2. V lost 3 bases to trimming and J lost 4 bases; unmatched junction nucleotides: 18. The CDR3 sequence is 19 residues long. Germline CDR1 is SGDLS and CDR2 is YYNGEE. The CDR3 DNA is TGTGCCAGCAGCGCCCAACAGTTGGCGCGGGTAGCGGGGTACAATGAGCAGTTCTTC. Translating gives CASSAQQLARVAGYNEQFF.

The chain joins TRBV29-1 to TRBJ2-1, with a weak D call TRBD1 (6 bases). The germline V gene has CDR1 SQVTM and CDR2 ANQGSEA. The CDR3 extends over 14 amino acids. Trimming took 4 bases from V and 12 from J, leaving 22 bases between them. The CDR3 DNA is TGCAGCGTTGCAGCTAACGACAGGACCAAGGGGCAGTTCTTC. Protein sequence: CSVAANDRTKGQFF.

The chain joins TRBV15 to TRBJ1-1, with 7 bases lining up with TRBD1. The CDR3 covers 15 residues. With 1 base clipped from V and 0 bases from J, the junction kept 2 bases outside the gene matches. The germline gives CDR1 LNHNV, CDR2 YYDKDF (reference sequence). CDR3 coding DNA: TGTGCCACCAGCAGAGGGGACAGCTTGAACACTGAAGCTTTCTTT. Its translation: CATSRGDSLNTEAFF. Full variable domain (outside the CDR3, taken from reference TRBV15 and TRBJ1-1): DAMVIQNPRYQVTQFGKPVTLSCSQTLNHNVMYWYQQKSSQAPKLLFHYYDKDFNNEADTPDNFQSRRPNTSFCFLDIRSPGLGDTAMYLCATSRGDSLNTEAFFGQGTRLTVV.

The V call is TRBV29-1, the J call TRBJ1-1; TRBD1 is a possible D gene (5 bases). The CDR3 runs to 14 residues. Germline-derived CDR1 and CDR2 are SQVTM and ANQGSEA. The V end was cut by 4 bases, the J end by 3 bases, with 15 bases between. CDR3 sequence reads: CSVGPRLGDTEAFF. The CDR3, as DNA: TGCAGCGTTGGTCCTCGCTTGGGGGACACTGAAGCTTTCTTT. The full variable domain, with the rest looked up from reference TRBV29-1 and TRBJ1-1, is SAVISQKPSRDICQRGTSLTIQCQVDSQVTMMFWYRQQPGQSLTLIATANQGSEATYESGFVIDKFPISRPNLTFSTLTVSNMSPEDSSIYLCSVGPRLGDTEAFFGQGTRLTVV.

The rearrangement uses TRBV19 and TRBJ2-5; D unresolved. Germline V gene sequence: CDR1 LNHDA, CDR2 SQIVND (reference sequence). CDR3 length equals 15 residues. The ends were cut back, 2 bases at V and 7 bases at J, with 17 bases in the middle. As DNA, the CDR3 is TGTGCCAGTAGTATAACCCTTCAGTCCTCGGGGACCCAGTACTTC. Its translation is CASSITLQSSGTQYF.

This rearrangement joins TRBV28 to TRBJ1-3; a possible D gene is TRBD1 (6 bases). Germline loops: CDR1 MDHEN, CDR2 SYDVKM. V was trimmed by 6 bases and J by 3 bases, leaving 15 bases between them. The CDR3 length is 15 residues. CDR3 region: CASRRKQGLGNTIYF. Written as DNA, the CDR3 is TGTGCCAGCAGGCGCAAACAGGGACTTGGAAACACCATATATTTT.

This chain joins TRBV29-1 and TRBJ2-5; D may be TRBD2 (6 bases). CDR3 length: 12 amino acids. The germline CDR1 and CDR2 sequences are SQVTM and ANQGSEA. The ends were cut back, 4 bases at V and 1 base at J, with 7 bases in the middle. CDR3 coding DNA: TGCAGCGTTGGGGACTTCCAAGAGACCCAGTACTTC. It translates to CSVGDFQETQYF.

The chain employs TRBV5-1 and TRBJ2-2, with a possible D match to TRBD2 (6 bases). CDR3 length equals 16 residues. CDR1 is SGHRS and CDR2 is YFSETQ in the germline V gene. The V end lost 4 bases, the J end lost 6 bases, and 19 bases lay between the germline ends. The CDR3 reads CASSPRVGVAAGELFF. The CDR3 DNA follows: TGCGCCAGCAGCCCGCGTGTTGGGGTAGCGGCCGGGGAGCTGTTTTTT.